A single sample gave rise to the 11 T cell receptor beta chains below, sequenced in a study of OX40 agonist ivuxolimab in advanced cancers. TCRdb's table, derived via immunoSEQ multiplex PCR, lists solely in-frame clones and lacks some. The repertoire consists of fewer than 65,000 clones, with around 93% occurring once and the leading ten covering approximately 19%. Here the sequenced sample was CD4+ or CD8+ T cells sorted from blood, taken in a trial of the OX40 agonist ivuxolimab. All receptors come from an adult with an advanced solid tumor such as melanoma, head and neck, liver or kidney cancer.

The genes are TRBV7-9 and TRBJ1-1; 8 nucleotides line up with TRBD1. Per germline, CDR1 SEHNR and CDR2 FQNEAQ (reference sequence). With V trimmed by 4 bases and J by 1 base, 5 bases remained unmatched. CDR3 size: 15 residues. The CDR3 loop reads CASSSRTGKNTEAFF. The CDR3 nucleotides read TGTGCCAGCAGCTCGAGGACAGGGAAGAACACTGAAGCTTTCTTT.

In this sample, this clone turned up once. V and J are TRBV4-3 and TRBJ2-1; 7 bases are shared with TRBD2. The length of the CDR3 is 17 residues. Trimming at V came to 4 bases and at J to 0 bases, leaving 9 bases not matched to a gene. CDR1 and CDR2 (germline): LGHNA, YSLEER. The CDR3 loop is CASSPGLLLSSYNEQFF. The CDR3 nucleotides read TGCGCCAGCAGCCCGGGACTACTATTGAGCTCCTACAATGAGCAGTTCTTC.

The chain carries TRBV6-5 and TRBJ2-7; D is unresolved. Trimming stripped 2 bases from V and 4 bases from J, with 9 bases between. The CDR3 has 13 residues. CDR1 is MNHEY and CDR2 is SVGAGI in the germline V gene. CDR3 coding DNA: TGTGCCAGCAGTTACGATAAGGGTTACGAGCAGTACTTC. Translated: CASSYDKGYEQYF.

The chain recombines TRBV7-3 with TRBJ1-1; tentatively, D is TRBD1 (5 bases). CDR3 length equals 14 residues. Per germline, CDR1 SGHTA and CDR2 FQGTGA. V was pared by 2 bases and J by 4 bases, with 11 bases between. The CDR3 DNA reads as TGTGCCAGCAGCTTAGGAGGGGTGGCCACTGAAGCTTTCTTT. Translating it yields CASSLGGVATEAFF.

The rearrangement links TRBV9 to TRBJ2-7; 8 positions match TRBD2. Germline V gene sequence: CDR1 SGDLS, CDR2 YYNGEE. The CDR3 is 15 residues long. V shed 3 bases, J shed 3 bases, and the junction held 8 bases outside the gene matches. The CDR3 region has the DNA TGTGCCAGCAGCGGACATAGCGGGAATAACTACGAGCAGTACTTC. Amino acids: CASSGHSGNNYEQYF.

The chain recombines TRBV5-1 with TRBJ1-1; D is unresolved. V dropped 1 base and J dropped 6 bases, with 10 bases sitting between them. The CDR3 totals 13 residues. Looked up from germline, CDR1 is SGHRS and CDR2 is YFSETQ. The CDR3 protein is CASSLMGIAEAFF. The CDR3 nucleotides read TGCGCCAGCAGCTTGATGGGTATCGCTGAAGCTTTCTTT.

The V and J genes are TRBV6-6 and TRBJ2-7, with 7 nucleotides matching TRBD1. CDR3 length equals 16 residues. The trim removed 0 bases at V and 0 bases at J, leaving 5 bases unmatched. Germline loops: CDR1 MNHNY, CDR2 SVGAGI (reference sequence). The CDR3 loop is CASSYSTTGSSYEQYF. The CDR3 DNA is TGTGCCAGCAGTTACTCGACGACAGGGAGCTCCTACGAGCAGTACTTC.

This chain connects TRBV11-3 to TRBJ2-7; no definite D call. The CDR3 runs 15 residues. V shed 3 bases and J shed 1 base, with 13 bases lying between them. Germline CDR1 SGHNT, CDR2 YENEEA. CDR3 DNA: TGTGCCAGCAGCTTCGTGATAGGGCCGTCCTACGAGCAGTACTTC. Translating gives CASSFVIGPSYEQYF.

The chain employs TRBV9 and TRBJ1-2; 8 nucleotides agree with TRBD1. The germline V gene encodes CDR1 SGDLS and CDR2 YYNGEE. The length of the CDR3 is 15 residues. The junction had 9 bases not matched to a gene; V was cut back by 3 bases and J by 5 bases. The DNA of the CDR3 is TGTGCCAGCAGCGCTTCCGGGACAGGCAATTATGGCTACACCTTC. It translates to CASSASGTGNYGYTF.

The rearrangement uses TRBV19 and TRBJ2-7; D gene unclear. With 7 bases removed from V and 3 bases from J, the gap between germline ends came to 13 bases. The germline V gene has CDR1 LNHDA and CDR2 SQIVND (reference sequence). This CDR3 contains 13 residues. CDR3 nucleotide sequence: TGTGCCAGTAAAGCCGAGTATAGCTACGAGCAGTACTTC. Its protein product is CASKAEYSYEQYF.

This chain uses TRBV11-3 with TRBJ1-2, with 7 bases fitting TRBD1. From germline, CDR1 is SGHNT and CDR2 YENEEA. Trimming cost V 5 bases and J 5 bases; bases outside gene matches: 8. CDR3 length: 14 residues. The CDR3 DNA is TGTGCCAGCAGCCACGGGACAGCGGGTTATGGCTACACCTTC. Translating it yields CASSHGTAGYGYTF.